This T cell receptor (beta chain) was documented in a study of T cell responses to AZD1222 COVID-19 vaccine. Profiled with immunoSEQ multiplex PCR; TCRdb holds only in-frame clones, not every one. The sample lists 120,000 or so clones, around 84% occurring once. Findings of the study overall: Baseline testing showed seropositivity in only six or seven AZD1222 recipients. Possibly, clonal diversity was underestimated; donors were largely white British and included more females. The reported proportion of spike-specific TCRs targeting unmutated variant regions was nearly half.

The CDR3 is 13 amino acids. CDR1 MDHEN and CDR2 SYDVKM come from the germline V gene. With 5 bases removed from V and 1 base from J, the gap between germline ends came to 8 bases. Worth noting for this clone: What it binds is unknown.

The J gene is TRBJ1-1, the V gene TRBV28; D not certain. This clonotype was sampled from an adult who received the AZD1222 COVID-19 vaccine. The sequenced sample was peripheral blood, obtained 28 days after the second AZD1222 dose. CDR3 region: CASSSQPNTEAFF. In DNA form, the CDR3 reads TGTGCCAGCAGTAGTCAGCCGAACACTGAAGCTTTCTTT.